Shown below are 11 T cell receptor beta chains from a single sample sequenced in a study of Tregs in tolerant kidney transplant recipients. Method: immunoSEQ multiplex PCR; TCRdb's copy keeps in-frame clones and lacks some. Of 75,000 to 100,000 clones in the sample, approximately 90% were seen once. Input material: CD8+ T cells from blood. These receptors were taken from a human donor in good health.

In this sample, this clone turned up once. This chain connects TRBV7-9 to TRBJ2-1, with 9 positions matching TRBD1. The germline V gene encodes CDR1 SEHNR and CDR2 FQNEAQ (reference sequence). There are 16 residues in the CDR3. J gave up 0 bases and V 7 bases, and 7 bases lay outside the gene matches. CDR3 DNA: TGTGCCAGCACCAGAAACAGGGGGCCCTCCTACAATGAGCAGTTCTTC. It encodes CASTRNRGPSYNEQFF.

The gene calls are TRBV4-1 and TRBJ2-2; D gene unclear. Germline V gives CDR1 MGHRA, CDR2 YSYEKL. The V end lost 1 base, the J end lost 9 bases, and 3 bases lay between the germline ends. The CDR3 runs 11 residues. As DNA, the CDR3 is TGCGCCAGCAGCCAAGCCTGGGAGCTGTTTTTT. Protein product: CASSQAWELFF.

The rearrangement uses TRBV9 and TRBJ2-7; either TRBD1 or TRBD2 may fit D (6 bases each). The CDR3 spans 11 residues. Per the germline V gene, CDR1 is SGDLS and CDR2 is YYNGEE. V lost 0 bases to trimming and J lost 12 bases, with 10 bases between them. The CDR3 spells CASSVGRGPYF. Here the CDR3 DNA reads TGTGCCAGCAGCGTAGGACGGGGGCCGTACTTC.

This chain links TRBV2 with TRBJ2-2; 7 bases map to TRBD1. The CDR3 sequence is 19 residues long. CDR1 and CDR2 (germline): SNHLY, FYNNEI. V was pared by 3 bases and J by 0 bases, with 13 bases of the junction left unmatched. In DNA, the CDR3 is TGTGCCAGCAGTGAGGACCGGGACAGCGAAAACCCGAACACCGGGGAGCTGTTTTTT. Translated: CASSEDRDSENPNTGELFF. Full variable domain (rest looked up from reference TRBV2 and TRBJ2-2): EPEVTQTPSHQVTQMGQEVILRCVPISNHLYFYWYRQILGQKVEFLVSFYNNEISEKSEIFDDQFSVERPDGSNFTLKIRSTKLEDSAMYFCASSEDRDSENPNTGELFFGEGSRLTVL.

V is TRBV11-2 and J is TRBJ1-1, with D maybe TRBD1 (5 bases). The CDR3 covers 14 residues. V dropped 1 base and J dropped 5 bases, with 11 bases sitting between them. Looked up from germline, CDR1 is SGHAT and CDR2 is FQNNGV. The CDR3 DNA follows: TGTGCCAGCAGCTTAGTAGGGGAAGGGACTGAAGCTTTCTTT. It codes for CASSLVGEGTEAFF.

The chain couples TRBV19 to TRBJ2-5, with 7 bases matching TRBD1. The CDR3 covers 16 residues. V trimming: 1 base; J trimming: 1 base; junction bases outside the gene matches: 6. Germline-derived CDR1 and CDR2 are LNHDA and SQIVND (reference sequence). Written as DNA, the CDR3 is TGTGCCAGTAGTATAGGAAGCGAGGGGGCCCAAGAGACCCAGTACTTC. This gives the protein CASSIGSEGAQETQYF.

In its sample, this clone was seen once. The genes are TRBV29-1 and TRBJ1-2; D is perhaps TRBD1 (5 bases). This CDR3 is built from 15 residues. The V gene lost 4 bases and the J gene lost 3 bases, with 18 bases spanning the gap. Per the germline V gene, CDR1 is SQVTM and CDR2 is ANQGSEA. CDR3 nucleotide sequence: TGCAGCGTTGCTTACACTACCGGGGCCTACTATGGCTACACCTTC. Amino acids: CSVAYTTGAYYGYTF.

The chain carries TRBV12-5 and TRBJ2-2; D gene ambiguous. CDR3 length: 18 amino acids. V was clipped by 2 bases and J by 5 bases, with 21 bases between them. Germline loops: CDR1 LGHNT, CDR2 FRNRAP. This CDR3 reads CASGLPPYVANVTGELFF. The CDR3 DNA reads TGTGCTAGTGGTTTGCCCCCGTACGTGGCCAACGTGACCGGGGAGCTGTTTTTT.

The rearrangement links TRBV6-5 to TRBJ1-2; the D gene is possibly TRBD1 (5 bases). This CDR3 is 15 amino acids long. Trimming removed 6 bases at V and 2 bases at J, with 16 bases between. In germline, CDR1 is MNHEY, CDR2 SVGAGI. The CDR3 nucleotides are TGTGCCAGCAGCAGCCAGGGTGGGGGAAACTATGGCTACACCTTC. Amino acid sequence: CASSSQGGGNYGYTF.

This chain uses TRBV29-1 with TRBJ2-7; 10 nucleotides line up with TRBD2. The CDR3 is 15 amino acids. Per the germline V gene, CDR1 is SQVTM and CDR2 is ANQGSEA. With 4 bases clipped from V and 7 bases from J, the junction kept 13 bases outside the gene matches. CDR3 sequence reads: CSVASGSWDPEEQYF. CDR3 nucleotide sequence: TGCAGCGTTGCTAGCGGGAGCTGGGACCCGGAAGAGCAGTACTTC.

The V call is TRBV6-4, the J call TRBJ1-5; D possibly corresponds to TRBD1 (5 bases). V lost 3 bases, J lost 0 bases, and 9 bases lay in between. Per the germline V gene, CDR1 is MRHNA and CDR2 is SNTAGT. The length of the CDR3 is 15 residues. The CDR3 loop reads CASSETANSNQPQHF. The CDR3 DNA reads TGTGCCAGCAGTGAGACAGCTAATAGCAATCAGCCCCAGCATTTT.